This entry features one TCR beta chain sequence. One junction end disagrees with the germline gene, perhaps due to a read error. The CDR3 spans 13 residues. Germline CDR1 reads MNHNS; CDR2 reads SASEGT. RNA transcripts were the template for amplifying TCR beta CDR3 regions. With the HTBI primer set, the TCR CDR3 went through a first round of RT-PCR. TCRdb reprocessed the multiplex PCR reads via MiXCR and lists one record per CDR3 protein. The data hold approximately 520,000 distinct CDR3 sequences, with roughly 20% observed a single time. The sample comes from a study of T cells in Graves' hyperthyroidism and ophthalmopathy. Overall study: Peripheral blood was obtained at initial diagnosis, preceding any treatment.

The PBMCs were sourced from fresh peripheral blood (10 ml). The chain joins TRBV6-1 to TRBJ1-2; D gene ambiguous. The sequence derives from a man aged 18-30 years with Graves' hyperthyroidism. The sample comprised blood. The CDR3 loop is CASSEVGYYGYTF. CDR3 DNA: TGTGCCAGCAGTGAAGTAGGGTACTATGGTTACACCTTC.